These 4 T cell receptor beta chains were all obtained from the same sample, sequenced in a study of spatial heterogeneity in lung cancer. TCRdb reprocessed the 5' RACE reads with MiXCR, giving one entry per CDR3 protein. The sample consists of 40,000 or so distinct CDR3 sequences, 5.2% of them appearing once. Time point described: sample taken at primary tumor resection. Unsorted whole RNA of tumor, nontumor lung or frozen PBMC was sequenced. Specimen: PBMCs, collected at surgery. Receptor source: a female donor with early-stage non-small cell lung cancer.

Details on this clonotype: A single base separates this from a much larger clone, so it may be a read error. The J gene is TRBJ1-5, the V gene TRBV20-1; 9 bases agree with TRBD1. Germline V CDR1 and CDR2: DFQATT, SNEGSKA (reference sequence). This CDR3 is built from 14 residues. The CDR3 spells CRASGTGNNQPQHF. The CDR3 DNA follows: TGCAGGGCCTCCGGGACAGGGAACAATCAGCCCCAGCATTTT.

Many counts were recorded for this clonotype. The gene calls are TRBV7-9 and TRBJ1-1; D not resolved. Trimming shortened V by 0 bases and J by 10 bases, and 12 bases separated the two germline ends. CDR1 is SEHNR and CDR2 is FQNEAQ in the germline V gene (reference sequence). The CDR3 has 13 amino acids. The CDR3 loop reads CASSLAGVEVAFF. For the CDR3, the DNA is TGTGCCAGCAGCTTAGCAGGTGTAGAGGTAGCTTTCTTT.

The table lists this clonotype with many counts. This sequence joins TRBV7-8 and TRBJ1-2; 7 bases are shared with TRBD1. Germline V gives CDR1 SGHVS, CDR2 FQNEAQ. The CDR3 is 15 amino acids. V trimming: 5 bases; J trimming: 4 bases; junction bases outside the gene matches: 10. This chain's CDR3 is CASSRPIQGTYGYTF. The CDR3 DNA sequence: TGTGCCAGCAGCCGCCCCATACAGGGGACCTATGGCTACACCTTC.

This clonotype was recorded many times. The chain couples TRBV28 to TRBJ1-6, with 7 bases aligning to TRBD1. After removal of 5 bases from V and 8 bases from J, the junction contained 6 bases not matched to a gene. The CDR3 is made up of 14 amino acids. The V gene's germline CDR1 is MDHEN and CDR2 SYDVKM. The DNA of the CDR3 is TGTGCCAGCAGTCCGGGGGACAGCTATTCACCCCTCCACTTT. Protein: CASSPGDSYSPLHF.